The clone carrying this T cell receptor beta chain appeared a few times. Its matching antigen is unknown. The source of the sample is a study of cytomegalovirus exposure and HLA in healthy donors. PCR used 60 Vbeta primers and 13 Jbeta primers. Sequencing was performed with immunoSEQ multiplex PCR; in TCRdb, only in-frame clones are kept and a portion is missing. The sample consists of just over 70,000 clones, 74% of them appearing once. Study-wide findings and caveats: Researchers catalogued approximately 160 TCR beta chains as cytomegalovirus-associated. Prediction of most subjects' HLA-A and HLA-B alleles by TCR beta sequences was reportedly accurate. V- and J-gene trimming in TCR beta was tied to a missense DCLRE1C variant by an analysis performed later.

The CDR3 covers 13 residues. CDR1 MNHNY and CDR2 SVGAGI come from the germline V gene (reference sequence). The V end was cut by 5 bases, the J end by 3 bases, with 8 bases between. Source material: PBMCs. V is TRBV6-6 and J is TRBJ1-5; D remains unclear. The sequence came from a human donor in good health. CDR3 DNA: TGTGCCAGCAGTCGGGGTCCCAATCAGCCCCAGCATTTT. Its protein product is CASSRGPNQPQHF.